This TCR beta chain comes out of a study of blood T cell repertoires in COVID-19. Across the study: COVID-19 samples, acute and convalescent, were from the United States, Italy and Spain. PBMCs, B-cell-depleted T cells, or T cells were the source of the cDNA or gDNA that made up the material.

In the original workflow: Estimated nucleated cell counts came from reference gene primer amplification. Assay: immunoSEQ multiplex PCR; the TCRdb copy retains only in-frame clones and omits some. Clone size and the V and J calls come from that table; the DNA yielded D and trimming. Seen here are around 100,000 clones, over 65% observed once, and the top ten hold around 13%. Per the germline V gene, CDR1 is LNHDA and CDR2 is SQIVND (reference sequence). CDR3 length: 16 amino acids. V was shortened by 3 bases and J by 3 bases, with 15 bases between the two germline ends. This sequence joins TRBV19 and TRBJ1-3; D ambiguous. The specimen sequenced was peripheral blood. This clonotype was obtained from a human donor in a cohort sampled during active COVID-19. CDR3 in DNA: TGTGCCAGTAGTATGAGGAGCGAAACGTTTGGAAACACCATATATTTT. It is translated as CASSMRSETFGNTIYF.